Listed below are T cell receptor beta chains from one sample, sequenced in a study of Ad26.COV2.S vaccination and SARS-CoV-2 variants. Method: immunoSEQ multiplex PCR; TCRdb's copy keeps in-frame clones and lacks some. The sample carries 300,000 to 500,000 clones, 80% to 90% recorded once. The source material was peripheral blood, sampled in a trial of Ad26.COV2.S vaccine versus placebo. The origin of the receptors is a person aged 18-65 years who received the Ad26.COV2.S COVID-19 vaccine or a placebo. Each CDR3 is given with its conserved first and last residue. A D gene is named only where the DNA matches it firmly. Not every row has a clone size; where given, it reads once, few, many or a size class.

abundance | j_gene | v_gene | d_gene | CDR3aa | CDR3nt
. | TRBJ1-2 | TRBV10-3 | TRBD1 | CASRAYRDSANYGYTF | TGTGCCAGCCGCGCCTACCGGGACAGCGCTAACTATGGCTACACCTTC
. | TRBJ1-5 | TRBV7-6 | . | CASSVRAQPQHF | TGTGCCAGCAGCGTCAGGGCTCAGCCCCAGCATTTT
. | TRBJ2-3 | TRBV19 | . | CASSTADTQYF | TGTGCCAGTAGTACCGCAGATACGCAGTATTTT
. | TRBJ1-4 | TRBV11-2 | . | CASSSDITRNEKLFF | TGTGCCAGCAGCTCGGACATCACAAGGAATGAAAAACTGTTTTTT
. | TRBJ1-2 | TRBV19 | . | CASMRGLYGYTF | TGTGCCAGTATGAGAGGGTTGTATGGCTACACCTTC
. | TRBJ1-4 | TRBV19 | . | CASKRGTGEKLFF | TGTGCCAGTAAACGAGGAACCGGCGAAAAACTGTTTTTT
. | TRBJ2-7 | TRBV18 | . | CASSPRADEQYF | TGTGCCAGCTCACCACGGGCGGACGAGCAGTACTTC
. | TRBJ2-5 | TRBV7-9 | . | CASSLIPLETQYF | TGTGCCAGCAGCTTAATCCCCCTGGAGACCCAGTACTTC
once | TRBJ1-5 | TRBV6-2/TRBV6-3 | . | CASSYEKAGKYSNQPQHF | TGTGCCAGCAGTTACGAAAAGGCAGGTAAATATAGCAATCAGCCCCAGCATTTT
. | TRBJ2-1 | TRBV4-3 | TRBD2 | CASSQDRGSGGVDEQFF | TGCGCCAGCAGCCAAGATCGGGGTAGCGGGGGGGTAGATGAGCAGTTCTTC
. | TRBJ2-5 | TRBV2 | TRBD1 | CASRGAGGLESRLETQYF | TGTGCCAGCAGAGGGGCAGGGGGCCTGGAATCAAGGTTGGAGACCCAGTACTTC
once | TRBJ2-7 | TRBV7-8 | TRBD2 | CASSLGGGRTYEQYF | TGTGCCAGCAGCTTAGGGGGGGGAAGGACGTACGAGCAGTACTTC
. | TRBJ2-2 | TRBV24-1 | . | CATRQRGTGELFF | TGTGCCACCAGACAAAGGGGCACCGGGGAGCTGTTTTTT
. | TRBJ2-1 | TRBV2 | . | CASSEGGSYNEQFF | TGTGCCAGCAGTGAAGGAGGCTCCTACAATGAGCAGTTCTTC
. | TRBJ2-1 | TRBV2 | TRBD1 | CASSEQGAGVSNEQFF | TGTGCCAGCAGTGAACAGGGGGCAGGGGTGAGCAATGAGCAGTTCTTC
. | TRBJ2-1 | TRBV11-2 | . | CASSLWGRVQFF | TGTGCCAGCAGCTTATGGGGAAGGGTGCAGTTCTTC
. | TRBJ1-1 | TRBV6-5 | . | CASARQPLNTEAFF | TGTGCCAGCGCGAGACAGCCCTTGAACACTGAAGCTTTCTTT
. | TRBJ2-7 | TRBV5-4 | . | CASSAETVSSAYEQYF | TGTGCCAGCAGCGCCGAGACAGTTTCGTCGGCCTACGAGCAGTACTTC
few | TRBJ1-2 | TRBV18 | TRBD1 | CASSPRTGVVYGYTF | TGTGCCAGCTCACCAAGGACAGGGGTTGTCTATGGCTACACCTTC
. | TRBJ1-1 | TRBV12-3/TRBV12-4 | TRBD1 | CASSLGTGTEAFF | TGTGCCAGCAGCCTTGGGACAGGCACTGAAGCTTTCTTT
few | TRBJ2-7 | TRBV5-1 | . | CASSSSGFRSGEQYF | TGCGCCAGCAGCTCCTCGGGGTTCCGATCGGGGGAGCAGTACTTC
once | TRBJ1-3 | TRBV6-5 | . | CASTAGPGNTIYF | TGTGCCAGCACCGCAGGACCTGGAAACACCATATATTTT
. | TRBJ2-2 | TRBV9 | TRBD2 | CASSPRGDANTGELFF | TGTGCCAGCAGCCCCCGGGGGGACGCGAACACCGGGGAGCTGTTTTTT
. | TRBJ2-2 | TRBV19 | TRBD2 | CASSRRGGHTGELFF | TGTGCCAGTAGTCGGCGGGGGGGTCACACCGGGGAGCTGTTTTTT
few | TRBJ1-1 | TRBV5-4 | TRBD1 | CASSLGLRGFGTEAFF | TGTGCCAGCAGCTTGGGTCTCAGGGGGTTTGGCACTGAAGCTTTCTTT
. | TRBJ2-1 | TRBV6-1 | . | CASSEAHSYNEQFF | TGTGCCAGCAGTGAAGCGCACTCCTACAATGAGCAGTTCTTC
few | TRBJ1-2 | TRBV19 | . | CASSMTTTGYTF | TGTGCCAGTAGTATGACCACGACTGGCTACACCTTC
. | TRBJ2-7 | TRBV12-3/TRBV12-4 | . | CASSLRGSEQYF | TGTGCCAGCAGTTTAAGGGGAAGCGAGCAGTACTTC
. | TRBJ1-1 | TRBV5-4 | . | CASSLRVGTEAFF | TGTGCCAGCAGCTTGCGGGTGGGCACTGAAGCTTTCTTT
few | TRBJ1-6 | TRBV6-6 | . | CASSPTGPRNSPLHF | TGTGCCAGCAGTCCAACAGGGCCACGGAATTCACCCCTCCACTTT
. | TRBJ2-7 | TRBV6-5 | . | CASGTVSYEQYF | TGTGCCAGCGGTACGGTCTCCTACGAGCAGTACTTC
. | TRBJ1-6 | TRBV4-3 | . | CASSQDDIVGDNSPLHF | TGCGCCAGCAGCCAAGATGATATCGTGGGGGATAATTCACCCCTCCACTTT
. | TRBJ1-2 | TRBV9 | . | CASSVGERVVNYGYTF | TGTGCCAGCAGCGTAGGGGAGAGGGTGGTAAACTATGGCTACACCTTC
. | TRBJ2-5 | TRBV5-4 | . | CASSPSGGGGQETQYF | TGTGCCAGCAGCCCATCCGGGGGAGGGGGCCAAGAGACCCAGTACTTC
. | TRBJ1-1 | TRBV30 | . | CAWSVPPEWSEAFF | TGTGCCTGGAGTGTACCCCCCGAGTGGTCTGAAGCTTTCTTT
. | TRBJ2-3 | TRBV10-3 | . | CAITVLVFADTQYF | TGTGCCATCACCGTACTAGTTTTCGCAGATACGCAGTATTTT
. | TRBJ1-5 | TRBV6-2/TRBV6-3 | TRBD1 | CASRYRDRVGDQPQHF | TGTGCCAGCAGATACCGGGACAGGGTCGGGGATCAGCCCCAGCATTTT
. | TRBJ2-5 | TRBV9 | . | CASSSGQSTPETQYF | TGTGCCAGCAGCTCAGGCCAAAGCACCCCAGAGACCCAGTACTTC
. | TRBJ2-7 | TRBV4-3 | TRBD1 | CASSPGQGGSYEQYF | TGCGCCAGCAGCCCGGGACAGGGGGGTTCCTACGAGCAGTACTTC
. | TRBJ2-5 | TRBV2 | TRBD2 | CATCKERGAETQYF | TGTGCCACTTGCAAGGAGCGGGGGGCGGAGACCCAGTACTTC
few | TRBJ1-1 | TRBV30 | . | CAWSPRPGWRAFF | TGTGCCTGGAGTCCCCGTCCAGGGTGGCGAGCTTTCTTT
. | TRBJ2-7 | TRBV25-1 | TRBD1 | CASRPPGRGYEQYF | TGTGCCAGCAGACCACCCGGCAGGGGGTACGAGCAGTACTTC
. | TRBJ2-2 | TRBV7-9 | . | CASSSYKEVTGELFF | TGTGCCAGCAGCTCGTATAAGGAAGTTACCGGGGAGCTGTTTTTT
once | TRBJ1-4 | TRBV3-1/TRBV3-2 | TRBD1 | CASSQTGAGGEKLFF | TGTGCCAGCAGCCAAACAGGGGCAGGAGGTGAAAAACTGTTTTTT
. | TRBJ2-7 | TRBV4-1 | TRBD1 | CASSQELTGTGGRWAQYEQYF | TGCGCCAGCAGCCAAGAACTGACGGGGACAGGGGGGCGTTGGGCCCAATACGAGCAGTACTTC
. | TRBJ1-1 | TRBV5-6 | . | CASSSIQGRGTEAFF | TGTGCCAGCAGCAGTATTCAGGGGAGGGGAACTGAAGCTTTCTTT
. | TRBJ2-7 | TRBV11-2 | TRBD1 | CASSLATGAYEQYF | TGTGCCAGCAGCTTAGCGACAGGGGCCTACGAGCAGTACTTC
once | TRBJ1-1 | TRBV10-2 | . | CASRQQTNTEAFF | TGCGCCAGCAGACAACAGACTAACACTGAAGCTTTCTTT
. | TRBJ1-6 | TRBV18 | TRBD1 | CASSPRDSNSPLHF | TGTGCCAGCTCGCCCCGGGACAGCAATTCACCCCTCCACTTT
. | TRBJ1-5 | TRBV3-1/TRBV3-2 | . | CASSQELGPNQPQHF | TGTGCCAGCAGCCAAGAATTAGGGCCCAATCAGCCCCAGCATTTT
. | TRBJ1-6 | TRBV14 | . | CASSQDLAANSPLHF | TGTGCCAGCAGCCAAGATCTGGCAGCTAATTCACCCCTCCACTTT
. | TRBJ2-3 | TRBV7-2 | . | CASSISPGLGQTQYF | TGTGCCAGCAGCATCAGCCCGGGACTCGGCCAGACGCAGTATTTT
once | TRBJ1-1 | TRBV5-1 | . | CASSLAASGNTEAFF | TGCGCCAGCAGCTTGGCTGCTTCAGGGAACACTGAAGCTTTCTTT
few | TRBJ2-5 | TRBV4-1 | . | CASSQGQAQETQYF | TGCGCCAGCAGCCAAGGCCAGGCTCAAGAGACCCAGTACTTC
. | TRBJ2-3 | TRBV3-1/TRBV3-2 | TRBD2 | CASSPFSGGTDTQYF | TGTGCCAGCAGCCCCTTTAGCGGGGGCACAGATACGCAGTATTTT